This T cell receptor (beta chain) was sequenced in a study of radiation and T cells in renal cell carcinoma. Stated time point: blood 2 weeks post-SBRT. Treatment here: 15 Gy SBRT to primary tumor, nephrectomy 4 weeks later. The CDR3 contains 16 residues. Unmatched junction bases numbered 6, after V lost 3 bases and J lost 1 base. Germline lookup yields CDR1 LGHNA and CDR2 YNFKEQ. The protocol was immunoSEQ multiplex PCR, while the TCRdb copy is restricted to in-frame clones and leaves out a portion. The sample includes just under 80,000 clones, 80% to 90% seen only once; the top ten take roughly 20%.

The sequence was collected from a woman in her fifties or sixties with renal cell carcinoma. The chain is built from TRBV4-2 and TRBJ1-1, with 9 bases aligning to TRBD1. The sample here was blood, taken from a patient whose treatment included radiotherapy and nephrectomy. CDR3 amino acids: CASSHQVGQGNTEAFF. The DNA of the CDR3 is TGTGCCAGCAGCCATCAAGTGGGACAGGGGAACACTGAAGCTTTCTTT.